The TCR beta chain described here comes from a study of blood T cells in healthy people across ages. The V and J ends lost 3 bases and 4 bases respectively, with 16 bases between them. Germline values: CDR1 LNHDA, CDR2 SQIVND (reference sequence). The CDR3 consists of 16 residues. For the second PCR, which ran for about 6 to 11 cycles, a sample-barcoded 5' primer and a J-beta primer mix were used. Using its own MiXCR run on the 5' RACE reads, TCRdb lists one record per CDR3 protein. The table lists approximately 1,100,000 distinct CDR3 sequences, roughly 45% of them singletons, with approximately 17% in the top ten. Study outcomes and limitations: Roughly linear declines in TCR beta diversity per million T cells occurred with age.

There were healthy Caucasian individuals from Russia, aged roughly 6 to 100, serving as donors. For this clonotype: Its specificity is not known.

This sequence joins TRBV19 and TRBJ2-1, with TRBD1 as a possible D gene (6 bases). This sequence was found in a woman aged 55-70 years in good health. Material: blood. The CDR3 sequence is CASSILSGTSYNEQFF. The CDR3 DNA is TGTGCCAGTAGTATTCTCTCCGGGACATCGTACAATGAGCAGTTCTTC.